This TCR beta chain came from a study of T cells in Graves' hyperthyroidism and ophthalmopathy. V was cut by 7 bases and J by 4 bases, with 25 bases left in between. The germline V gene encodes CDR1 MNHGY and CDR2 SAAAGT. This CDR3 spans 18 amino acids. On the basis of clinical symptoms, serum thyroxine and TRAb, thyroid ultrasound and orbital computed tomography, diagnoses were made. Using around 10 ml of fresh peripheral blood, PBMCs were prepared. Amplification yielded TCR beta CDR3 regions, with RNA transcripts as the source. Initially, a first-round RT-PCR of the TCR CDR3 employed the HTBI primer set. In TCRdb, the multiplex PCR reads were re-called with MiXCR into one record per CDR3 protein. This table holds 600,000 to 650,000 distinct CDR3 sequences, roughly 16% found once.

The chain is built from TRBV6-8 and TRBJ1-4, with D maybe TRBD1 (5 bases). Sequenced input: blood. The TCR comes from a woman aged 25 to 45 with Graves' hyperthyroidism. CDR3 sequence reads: CASTALVGHGKDNEKLFF. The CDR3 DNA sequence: TGTGCCAGCACCGCCTTAGTAGGACACGGGAAGGATAATGAAAAACTGTTTTTT.